Given below is one T cell receptor beta chain in context. The data belong to a study of blood T cell repertoires in COVID-19. Study details: The samples span acute and convalescent COVID-19 from the United States, Italy and Spain. In each case, the material was cDNA or gDNA derived from T cells, B-cell-depleted T cells, or PBMCs.

Per the original data handling: Estimated nucleated cell counts came from reference gene primer amplification. The table came from immunoSEQ multiplex PCR; TCRdb's copy has only in-frame clones and leaves some out. That table supplies the V and J calls and clone size; D and trimming were determined from the DNA. The sample shows tens of thousands of clones, roughly 89% of them seen only once. The CDR3 spans 13 residues. Germline CDR1 and CDR2: SNHLY and FYNNEI. The V end was cut by 6 bases, the J end by 6 bases, with 11 bases between. This clonotype was obtained from a human donor in a cohort sampled during active COVID-19. This chain joins TRBV2 and TRBJ1-4; perhaps TRBD1 as D (5 bases). The material sequenced was peripheral blood. The CDR3 DNA is TGTGCCAGCAGACCCGGGGGTGATGAAAAACTGTTTTTT. It yields the protein CASRPGGDEKLFF.